The 19 T cell receptor beta chains given below trace back to one sample, sequenced in a study of Ad26.COV2.S vaccination and SARS-CoV-2 variants. The data were produced by immunoSEQ multiplex PCR, yet TCRdb's version contains in-frame clones alone and is incomplete. The data show fewer than 600,000 clones, 80% to 90% seen once. Regarding treatment: roughly 20 received Ad26.COV2.S at low or high dose, single or two shots; about 5 received placebo; per-sample allocation not given. Day 63 after the first injection of vaccine or placebo was the sampling time. This specimen was peripheral blood, taken in a trial of Ad26.COV2.S vaccine versus placebo. The receptors derive from a person between 18 and 60 years old who received the Ad26.COV2.S COVID-19 vaccine or a placebo.

Of note for this clone: At one end the junction does not follow the germline gene, possibly because of a read error. The V gene is TRBV28, the J gene TRBJ1-5, with a tentative D call TRBD1 (5 bases). The CDR3 extends over 12 amino acids. Germline V CDR1 and CDR2: MDHEN, SYDVKM. CDR3 amino acids: CGAGDSNQPQHF. The CDR3 coding sequence is TGCGGCGCGGGGGATAGCAATCAGCCCCAGCATTTT.

This clone was picked up a small number of times. The chain uses TRBV7-9 and TRBJ1-4; 11 bases map to TRBD1. CDR3 length: 16 amino acids. J lost 4 bases, V lost 5 bases, and 6 bases had no gene match. Germline CDR1 and CDR2: SEHNR and FQNEAQ (reference sequence). In DNA, the CDR3 is TGTGCCAGCAGCCCTGGACAGGGGGCAAGTAATGAAAAACTGTTTTTT. It translates to CASSPGQGASNEKLFF.

This chain joins TRBV28 and TRBJ2-1; no clear D. V shed 6 bases and J shed 7 bases, with 13 bases lying between them. CDR1 MDHEN and CDR2 SYDVKM come from the germline V gene. The CDR3 extends over 13 amino acids. CDR3 nucleotide sequence: TGTGCCAGCAGACACCAACTGGGGAATGAGCAGTTCTTC. Translation gives CASRHQLGNEQFF. The whole variable domain, filled in from reference TRBV28 and TRBJ2-1, reads DVKVTQSSRYLVKRTGEKVFLECVQDMDHENMFWYRQDPGLGLRLIYFSYDVKMKEKGDIPEGYSVSREKKERFSLILESASTNQTSMYLCASRHQLGNEQFFGPGTRLTVL.

The V call is TRBV7-9, the J call TRBJ2-1, with D possibly being TRBD1 (6 bases). Per the germline V gene, CDR1 is SEHNR and CDR2 is FQNEAQ (reference sequence). This CDR3 contains 11 residues. The germline V and J ends were trimmed by 5 bases and 14 bases, with 13 bases remaining between them. The CDR3 loop reads CASSIQGVKFF. DNA of the CDR3: TGTGCCAGCAGCATACAGGGCGTGAAGTTCTTC.

The V and J genes are TRBV28 and TRBJ2-7; no definite D call. CDR3 length: 12 residues. Germline CDR1 MDHEN, CDR2 SYDVKM. V lost 4 bases and J 3 bases, leaving 7 bases between the germline ends. The CDR3 nucleotides read TGTGCCAGCAGTTACGGAAACTACGAGCAGTACTTC. This sequence encodes CASSYGNYEQYF.

V usage is TRBV5-1 and J usage is TRBJ2-2, with D maybe TRBD1 (5 bases). CDR3 length: 16 residues. V lost 0 bases and J lost 4, with 13 bases in between. The V gene's germline CDR1 is SGHRS and CDR2 YFSETQ. CDR3 in amino acids: CASSLGLAGPTGELFF. Written as DNA, the CDR3 is TGCGCCAGCAGCTTGGGACTGGCAGGGCCCACCGGGGAGCTGTTTTTT.

V gene TRBV6-2 or TRBV6-3 combines with J gene TRBJ2-7; 7 bases map to TRBD1. The germline CDR1 and CDR2 sequences are MNHEY and SVGEGT. The CDR3 extends over 16 amino acids. V trimming: 6 bases; J trimming: 1 base; junction bases outside the gene matches: 12. CDR3 nucleotide sequence: TGTGCCAGCAGCCCGGATCCGGACAGGCCTTCCTACGAGCAGTACTTC. Its translation: CASSPDPDRPSYEQYF.

The chain joins TRBV7-9 to TRBJ1-1, with D unclear. CDR1 and CDR2 from the germline V gene are SEHNR and FQNEAQ (reference sequence). Trimming cost V 1 base and J 10 bases, with 7 bases left between them. The CDR3 sequence is 11 residues long. CDR3 sequence reads: CASSLGTGAFF. The CDR3 bases are TGTGCCAGCAGCTTAGGGACCGGAGCTTTCTTT.

The V call is TRBV6-2 or TRBV6-3, the J call TRBJ1-1; 7 bases map to TRBD1. Germline V gene sequence: CDR1 MNHEY, CDR2 SVGEGT. V shed 0 bases, J shed 0 bases, and the junction held 10 bases outside the gene matches. The CDR3 spans 18 residues. In DNA, the CDR3 is TGTGCCAGCAGTTACTCGGGGGGACAGCGGAGTATGAACACTGAAGCTTTCTTT. Translation gives CASSYSGGQRSMNTEAFF.

The V call is TRBV15, the J call TRBJ1-3, with D possibly matching TRBD1 (5 bases). Trimming took off 5 bases at V and 4 bases at J, with 15 bases between the two ends. CDR1 and CDR2 from the germline V gene are LNHNV and YYDKDF (reference sequence). The CDR3 covers 15 residues. CDR3 sequence (DNA): TGTGCCACCAGCGGCGGGAGTACAGGAGGAAACACCATATATTTT. As protein: CATSGGSTGGNTIYF. Full variable domain (missing parts from reference TRBV15 and TRBJ1-3): DAMVIQNPRYQVTQFGKPVTLSCSQTLNHNVMYWYQQKSSQAPKLLFHYYDKDFNNEADTPDNFQSRRPNTSFCFLDIRSPGLGDTAMYLCATSGGSTGGNTIYFGEGSWLTVV.

The V gene is TRBV30, the J gene TRBJ1-1; D perhaps matches TRBD1 (5 bases). Looked up from germline, CDR1 is GTSNPN and CDR2 is SVGIG (reference sequence). The CDR3 is made up of 14 amino acids. Trimming took 4 bases from V and 2 from J, leaving 14 bases between them. The DNA of the CDR3 is TGTGCCTGGACCCCGACAGTTTCTAACACTGAAGCTTTCTTT. Protein sequence: CAWTPTVSNTEAFF.

The chain recombines TRBV21-1 with TRBJ2-7; the DNA was not compared with TRBD2, the D call given in the table. TRBV21-1 is a pseudogene segment. The CDR3 totals 16 residues. The CDR3 coding sequence is TGTGCCAGCAGCAAATGCGAGTTAGCGGACTCCTACGAGCAGTACTTC. Encoded protein: CASSKCELADSYEQYF.

The CDR3 bases are TGTGCCAGCAGCGCTGGGGGCGGGAGGACCTACAATGAGCAGTTCTTC. Its translation: CASSAGGGRTYNEQFF. The chain has TRBV9 and TRBJ2-1; 8 bases match TRBD2. CDR1 is SGDLS, CDR2 YYNGEE, per germline. This CDR3 is 16 amino acids long. J gave up 2 bases and V 3 bases, and 7 bases lay outside the gene matches.

Comments on this clone: Germline and junction disagree at one end, which may indicate a read error. The rearrangement uses TRBV10-3 and TRBJ1-1; a possible D gene is TRBD1 (6 bases). The CDR3 consists of 15 residues. CDR1 and CDR2 from the germline V gene are ENHRY and SYGVKD. The CDR3 loop is CAISESNTGNAEAFF. Here the CDR3 DNA reads TGTGCCATCAGTGAGTCGAATACAGGGAACGCTGAAGCTTTCTTT.

The chain recombines TRBV4-2 with TRBJ1-2; D unclear. Germline values: CDR1 LGHNA, CDR2 YNFKEQ. CDR3 length: 15 residues. Trimming cost V 0 bases and J 7 bases, with 15 bases left between them. Written as DNA, the CDR3 is TGTGCCAGCAGCCAAGACCCCCCTGGGGTTGGTGGCTACACCTTC. This sequence encodes CASSQDPPGVGGYTF.

The chain employs TRBV10-2 and TRBJ2-1; D not certain. Germline-derived CDR1 and CDR2 are WSHSY and SAAADI. Trimming took off 10 bases at V and 4 bases at J, with 11 bases between the two ends. The CDR3 contains 12 residues. This chain's CDR3 is CATTPGYNEQFF. The CDR3 nucleotides read TGCGCCACCACCCCCGGGTACAATGAGCAGTTCTTC.

The V gene is TRBV6-1, the J gene TRBJ2-5; 14 nucleotides align to TRBD2. The V gene end was trimmed by 2 bases and the J gene end by 5 bases; junction bases not matched to a gene: 10. The CDR3 spans 18 residues. The germline V gene has CDR1 MNHNS and CDR2 SASEGT. Here the CDR3 reads CASSELRLAGGPGETQYF. The DNA of the CDR3 is TGTGCCAGCAGTGAACTGAGACTAGCGGGAGGGCCGGGGGAGACCCAGTACTTC.

This chain connects TRBV15 to TRBJ2-1, with TRBD1 matching over 7 bases. The V gene's germline CDR1 is LNHNV and CDR2 YYDKDF (reference sequence). V was clipped by 7 bases and J by 10 bases; unmatched bases: 13. There are 14 residues in the CDR3. The CDR3 protein is CATNVGRTTGEQFF. The DNA for the CDR3 is TGTGCCACCAATGTTGGCAGGACGACAGGGGAGCAGTTCTTC.

The gene calls are TRBV6-2 or TRBV6-3 and TRBJ2-2; 9 bases fit TRBD2. The V and J ends lost 5 bases and 4 bases, in that order; junction bases with no gene match: 5. The CDR3 loop spans 15 amino acids. Germline V gene lookup returns CDR1 MNHEY and CDR2 SVGEGT. The CDR3 DNA is TGTGCCAGCAGTCCGGGACTAGCTCCCACCGGGGAGCTGTTTTTT. Protein product: CASSPGLAPTGELFF.